This TCR beta chain was sequenced in a study of graft-versus-host responses after intestinal transplantation. Study in general: Each recipient received a multivisceral, liver-intestinal, or isolated intestinal graft. Every transplant recipient was induced with anti-thymocyte globulin, then maintained on tacrolimus and steroids for about 3 years.

As for this clone: What it binds is not known.

Germline V gene lookup returns CDR1 MDHEN and CDR2 SYDVKM. This CDR3 spans 14 amino acids. With 5 bases removed from V and 1 base from J, the gap between germline ends came to 11 bases. Produced via immunoSEQ multiplex PCR; TCRdb's table is partial and in-frame only. The repertoire holds about 57,000 clones, with 70% to 90% as singletons. Study results and caveats: Allografts from individuals with graft-donor T cell macrochimerism displayed high graft-versus-host to host-versus-graft clonal ratios. Recipient bone marrow held GvH clones, some seen earlier in ileum or blood.

The sample here was PBMCs, taken 26 days after transplant. This receptor was identified in a human patient who received an intestinal transplant, so some T cells may come from the graft donor. The J gene is TRBJ2-5, the V gene TRBV28; maybe TRBD2 (6 bases). The CDR3 sequence: CASSPGDSQETQYF. The CDR3 DNA reads TGTGCCAGCAGTCCCGGGGACTCCCAAGAGACCCAGTACTTC.